These 2 T cell receptor beta chains were sequenced from one sample in a study of cytomegalovirus exposure and HLA in healthy donors. In the PCR, 60 Vbeta and 13 Jbeta primers were used. Assay: immunoSEQ multiplex PCR; the TCRdb copy retains only in-frame clones and omits some. The table has roughly 190,000 clones, 60% to 85% seen once. Input material: PBMCs. Every receptor here comes from a woman between 35 and 50 years old in good health and CMV-seronegative.

The table lists this clone with a few counts. One junction end does not reproduce the germline sequence, and a read error may be involved. This chain uses TRBV5-4 with TRBJ1-4; TRBD1 agrees at 11 bases. The CDR3 is made up of 16 amino acids. Germline V gene data show CDR1 as SGHNT and CDR2 as YYREEE (reference sequence). CDR3 residues: CASSQDYGTGGPKLFF. The CDR3 bases are TGCGCCAGCAGCCAAGATTACGGGACAGGGGGGCCCAAACTGTTTTTT.

The rearrangement joins TRBV11-2 to TRBJ2-7, with a possible D match to TRBD1 (5 bases). Germline-derived CDR1 and CDR2 are SGHAT and FQNNGV. Between the trimmed V and J ends, which lost 3 bases and 3 bases, there was a span of 9 bases. This CDR3 has 13 amino acids. The CDR3 protein is CASSFRQGYEQYF. For the CDR3, the DNA is TGTGCCAGCAGCTTTAGGCAGGGCTACGAGCAGTACTTC.